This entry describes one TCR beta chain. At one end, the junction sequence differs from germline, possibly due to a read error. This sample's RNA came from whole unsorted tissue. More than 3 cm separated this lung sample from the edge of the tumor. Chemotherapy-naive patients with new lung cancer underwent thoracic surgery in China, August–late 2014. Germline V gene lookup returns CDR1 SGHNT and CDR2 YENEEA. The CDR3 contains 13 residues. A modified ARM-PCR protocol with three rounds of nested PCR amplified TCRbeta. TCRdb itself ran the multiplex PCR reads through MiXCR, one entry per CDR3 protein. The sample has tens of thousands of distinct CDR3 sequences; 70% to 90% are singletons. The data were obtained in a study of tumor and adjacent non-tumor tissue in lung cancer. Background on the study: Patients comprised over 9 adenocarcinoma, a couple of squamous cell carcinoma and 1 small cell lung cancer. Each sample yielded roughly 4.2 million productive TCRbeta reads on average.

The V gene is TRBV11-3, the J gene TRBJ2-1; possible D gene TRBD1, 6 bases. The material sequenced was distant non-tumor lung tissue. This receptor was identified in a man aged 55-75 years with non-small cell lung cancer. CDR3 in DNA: TGTGCCAACATCCGGACAGTCGACAATGAGCAGTCCTTC. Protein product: CANIRTVDNEQSF.